These 28 T cell receptor beta chains were all obtained from the same sample, sequenced in a study of blood T cell repertoires in COVID-19. TCRdb's copy holds only in-frame clones and misses some; the assay was immunoSEQ multiplex PCR. Of roughly 250,000 clones in the sample, approximately 89% were seen once. The sequencing input was PBMCs or T cells enriched from blood (not recorded which). These receptors all come from a woman aged 40 to 49 who had been exposed to COVID-19.

The CDR3 DNA follows: TGTGCCAGCAGCCCGGACAGGGTTGAAGCTTTCTTT. Protein: CASSPDRVEAFF. The V and J genes are TRBV12-3 or TRBV12-4 and TRBJ1-1, with 8 bases lining up with TRBD1. The length of the CDR3 is 12 residues. Germline trimming cut 6 bases from V and 7 bases from J; bases unmatched to any gene: 4.

The chain uses TRBV11-3 and TRBJ2-5; 9 bases agree with TRBD1. The J segment lost 2 bases and the V segment lost 2 bases, leaving 12 bases of the junction unmatched. The CDR3 is 18 residues long. Per germline, CDR1 SGHNT and CDR2 YENEEA. CDR3 in amino acids: CASSLMDRGLESQETQYF. CDR3 in DNA: TGTGCCAGCAGCTTAATGGACAGGGGTTTGGAATCACAAGAGACCCAGTACTTC.

CDR3 coding DNA: TGTGCCAGTAGTATCCTCACAGGGCCTAACTATGGCTACACCTTC. Amino acid sequence: CASSILTGPNYGYTF. The V call is TRBV19, the J call TRBJ1-2; maybe TRBD1 (6 bases). Trimming took 3 bases from V and 0 from J, leaving 11 bases between them. CDR3 size: 15 residues. Looked up from germline, CDR1 is LNHDA and CDR2 is SQIVND (reference sequence).

This clone was seen only a few times. The chain couples TRBV19 to TRBJ1-1; maybe TRBD1 (6 bases). Trimming removed 7 bases at V and 4 bases at J, with 16 bases between. Germline V gene sequence: CDR1 LNHDA, CDR2 SQIVND (reference sequence). The CDR3 loop spans 14 amino acids. The CDR3 sequence: CASIFRGRGTEAFF. CDR3 bases: TGTGCCAGTATATTCCGGGGCAGGGGCACTGAAGCTTTCTTT.

The V call is TRBV11-1, the J call TRBJ2-7; 10 nucleotides agree with TRBD1. CDR1 SGHAT and CDR2 FQDESV come from the germline V gene (reference sequence). Germline trimming cut 5 bases from V and 0 bases from J; bases unmatched to any gene: 7. The CDR3 length is 16 residues. CDR3 DNA: TGTGCCAGCAGCGATCCGGGACAGGGGAGCTCCTACGAGCAGTACTTC. Translating gives CASSDPGQGSSYEQYF. Filled out from reference TRBV11-1 and TRBJ2-7, the complete variable domain reads EAEVAQSPRYKITEKSQAVAFWCDPISGHATLYWYRQILGQGPELLVQFQDESVVDDSQLPKDRFSAERLKGVDSTLKIQPAELGDSAMYLCASSDPGQGSSYEQYFGPGTRLTVT.

This chain joins TRBV25-1 and TRBJ1-4, with TRBD1 matching 7 bases. Trimming at V came to 4 bases and at J to 5 bases, leaving 4 bases not matched to a gene. CDR3 length equals 14 residues. The germline V gene has CDR1 MGHDK and CDR2 SYGVNS. The CDR3 nucleotides read TGTGCCAGCAGTGGGACAGGTGGAAATGAAAAACTGTTTTTT. This translates into CASSGTGGNEKLFF.

The chain has TRBV5-6 and TRBJ1-2, with D possibly TRBD1 on 6 matching bases. V was trimmed by 0 bases and J by 4 bases, leaving 13 bases between them. Germline assignment: CDR1 SGHDT and CDR2 YYEEEE. The CDR3 totals 15 residues. This chain's CDR3 is CASSLGGGFSYGYTF. CDR3 bases: TGTGCCAGCAGCTTGGGCGGGGGCTTCTCCTATGGCTACACCTTC.

This clone was found a few times. Other DNA sequences in the same sample also yield this CDR3. The rearrangement joins TRBV18 to TRBJ1-1; TRBD1 agrees at 7 bases. The CDR3 contains 14 residues. CDR1 KGHSH and CDR2 LQKENI come from the germline V gene. The trim removed 4 bases at V and 2 bases at J, leaving 4 bases unmatched. In nucleotides, the CDR3 is TGTGCCAGCTCACAAGACAGGGTAAACACTGAAGCTTTCTTT. Translating gives CASSQDRVNTEAFF.

This clone showed up just once. The chain carries TRBV5-6 and TRBJ2-7; 9 nucleotides line up with TRBD2. V trimming: 4 bases; J trimming: 11 bases; junction bases outside the gene matches: 10. The CDR3 totals 13 residues. Germline CDR1 is SGHDT and CDR2 is YYEEEE. The CDR3 region is CASSRGLAGRKYV. The CDR3 DNA is TGTGCCAGCAGCAGGGGACTAGCAGGACGAAAGTACGTC.

This clone was seen only a few times. This sequence joins TRBV14 and TRBJ1-6; D unresolved. Germline assignment: CDR1 SGHDN and CDR2 FVKESK. The CDR3 extends over 12 amino acids. Deletions cut 7 bases from V and 12 bases from J, with 13 bases between. CDR3 nucleotide sequence: TGTGCCAGCAACAAGAGGATGGGACCCCTCCACTTT. Translation gives CASNKRMGPLHF.

The V gene is TRBV7-9, the J gene TRBJ1-2; unclear D gene. V lost 1 base to trimming and J lost 7 bases, with 13 bases between them. This CDR3 is built from 14 residues. CDR1 and CDR2 (germline): SEHNR, FQNEAQ (reference sequence). The CDR3 nucleotides are TGTGCCAGCAGCTTAGAGATGCAGGATGCTGGCTACACCTTC. It specifies CASSLEMQDAGYTF.

CDR3 sequence reads: CASRRGGDLYNEQFF. The DNA for the CDR3 is TGTGCCAGCAGAAGAGGGGGAGACTTATACAATGAGCAGTTCTTC. This chain uses TRBV6-5 with TRBJ2-1, with D maybe TRBD1 (6 bases). V was shortened by 6 bases and J by 4 bases, with 16 bases between the two germline ends. Looked up from germline, CDR1 is MNHEY and CDR2 is SVGAGI. This CDR3 is 15 amino acids long.

The chain recombines TRBV27 with TRBJ1-6; D remains ambiguous. CDR1 MNHEY and CDR2 SMNVEV come from the germline V gene (reference sequence). Trimming left V 3 bases short and J 5 bases short, with 11 bases between. CDR3 size: 15 residues. The CDR3 nucleotides are TGTGCCAGCAGTTTTTGGGCAATTGATAATTCACCCCTCCACTTT. It codes for CASSFWAIDNSPLHF.

The chain carries TRBV3-1 (or the pseudogene TRBV3-2) and TRBJ2-7, with D hard to call. Germline-derived CDR1 and CDR2 are LGHDT and YNNKEL (reference sequence). This CDR3 comprises 15 residues. The V and J ends lost 1 base and 4 bases respectively, with 14 bases between them. The CDR3 nucleotides read TGTGCCAGCAGCCAAGCTGCAGGCCCTCGGTACGAGCAGTACTTC. It translates to CASSQAAGPRYEQYF.

V usage is TRBV15 and J usage is TRBJ1-2; 9 nucleotides match TRBD1. The CDR3 is made up of 12 amino acids. The trim removed 5 bases at V and 8 bases at J, leaving 3 bases unmatched. The germline V gene has CDR1 LNHNV and CDR2 YYDKDF (reference sequence). This CDR3 reads CATSDRGAGYTF. DNA for the CDR3: TGTGCCACCAGCGACAGGGGGGCGGGCTACACCTTC.

The chain is built from TRBV25-1 and TRBJ2-1, with D tentatively TRBD1 (5 bases). Per the germline V gene, CDR1 is MGHDK and CDR2 is SYGVNS. This CDR3 contains 13 residues. Trimming removed 4 bases at V and 8 bases at J, with 12 bases between. For the CDR3, the DNA is TGTGCCAGCAGTGGCCAGGGATCCTATGAGCAGTTCTTC. Protein: CASSGQGSYEQFF. Based on the CDR3 plus reference TRBV25-1 and TRBJ2-1, the full variable domain is EADIYQTPRYLVIGTGKKITLECSQTMGHDKMYWYQQDPGMELHLIHYSYGVNSTEKGDLSSESTVSRIRTEHFPLTLESARPSHTSQYLCASSGQGSYEQFFGPGTRLTVL.

This chain joins TRBV5-5 and TRBJ1-1, with 8 bases lining up with TRBD1. The CDR3 is 16 residues long. The V gene end was trimmed by 4 bases and the J gene end by 1 base; junction bases not matched to a gene: 9. Looked up from germline, CDR1 is SGHKS and CDR2 is YYEKEE (reference sequence). The CDR3, as DNA: TGTGCCAGCAGCATCTGGCAGGGGGCCTCGAACACTGAAGCTTTCTTT. Protein sequence: CASSIWQGASNTEAFF.

The chain is built from TRBV29-1 and TRBJ1-5; weak D call: TRBD1 (5 bases). Germline loops: CDR1 SQVTM, CDR2 ANQGSEA. This CDR3 has 14 residues. Trimming took 6 bases from V and 0 from J, leaving 12 bases between them. The CDR3 DNA reads TGCAGCGTCGCCACAGGTAATAGCAATCAGCCCCAGCATTTT. It codes for CSVATGNSNQPQHF. Based on the CDR3 plus reference TRBV29-1 and TRBJ1-5, the full variable domain is SAVISQKPSRDICQRGTSLTIQCQVDSQVTMMFWYRQQPGQSLTLIATANQGSEATYESGFVIDKFPISRPNLTFSTLTVSNMSPEDSSIYLCSVATGNSNQPQHFGDGTRLSIL.

This chain joins TRBV6-2 or TRBV6-3 and TRBJ2-7, with TRBD2 matching over 12 bases. V dropped 4 bases and J dropped 2; count of bases not matched to a gene: 6. Germline V CDR1 and CDR2: MNHEY, SVGEGT. The CDR3 is 16 residues long. CDR3 in DNA: TGTGCCAGCAGTTCCGGACTAGCGGGAAGACCCTACGAGCAGTACGTC. Translation gives CASSSGLAGRPYEQYV.

A word on this clone: The germline gene is not matched at one end of the junction; a read error may be the cause. The V gene is TRBV5-1, the J gene TRBJ1-3; possible D gene TRBD1, 6 bases. The CDR3 spans 16 residues. CDR1 is SGHRS, CDR2 YFSETQ, per germline. The CDR3 region is CASSLVQGLSGNTIYF. The CDR3 bases are TGTGCCAGCAGCTTGGTGCAGGGGCTATCCGGAAACACCATATATTTT. Supplemented by reference TRBV5-1 and TRBJ1-3, the full variable domain reads KAGVTQTPRYLIKTRGQQVTLSCSPISGHRSVSWYQQTPGQGLQFLFEYFSETQRNKGNFPGRFSGRQFSNSRSEMNVSTLELGDSALYLCASSLVQGLSGNTIYFGEGSWLTVV.

Details on this clone: Germline and junction disagree at one end, which may indicate a read error. The CDR3 protein is CASSLAPGQGNYGYTF. The CDR3, as DNA: TGTGCCAGCAGCTTGGCCCCTGGACAGGGCAACTATGGCTACACCTTC. The genes are TRBV5-1 and TRBJ1-2; 8 bases line up with TRBD1. This CDR3 is built from 16 residues. Germline V lookup: CDR1 SGHRS, CDR2 YFSETQ.

The gene calls are TRBV28 and TRBJ1-1; possible D gene TRBD1, 6 bases. The length of the CDR3 is 15 residues. Trimming took 1 base from V and 2 from J, leaving 11 bases between them. CDR1 is MDHEN and CDR2 is SYDVKM in the germline V gene. In nucleotides, the CDR3 is TGTGCCAGCAGTTTATCCCCAGGGGCAAACACTGAAGCTTTCTTT. This sequence encodes CASSLSPGANTEAFF.

The chain recombines TRBV11-3 with TRBJ2-3; D remains unclear. CDR3 length: 15 amino acids. The germline V gene encodes CDR1 SGHNT and CDR2 YENEEA. Trimming removed 4 bases from V and 0 bases from J, with 11 bases in between. The CDR3 nucleotides are TGTGCCAGCAGCTCCAGACACGGTAGCACAGATACGCAGTATTTT. Protein: CASSSRHGSTDTQYF.

This clone has just one count. This chain connects TRBV9 to TRBJ1-3; 9 bases fit TRBD1. This CDR3 spans 16 amino acids. Germline CDR1 and CDR2: SGDLS and YYNGEE. The ends lost 0 bases at V and 4 bases at J; junction bases unmatched: 5. CDR3 DNA: TGTGCCAGCAGCGTAGAGGGACAGGGAGTGGGAAACACCATATATTTT. Its translation is CASSVEGQGVGNTIYF.

The chain has TRBV20-1 and TRBJ2-2; TRBD2 is a possible D gene (5 bases). This CDR3 has 12 residues. Trimming took 3 bases from V and 7 from J, leaving 9 bases between them. Germline CDR1 and CDR2: DFQATT and SNEGSKA (reference sequence). The CDR3 bases are TGCAGTGCTAGTTCTAGCCGCGGGGAGCTGTTTTTT. Its protein is CSASSSRGELFF.

This clone was found once. The chain combines TRBV5-6 with TRBJ2-7; 7 bases map to TRBD2. This CDR3 spans 16 amino acids. Germline CDR1 SGHDT, CDR2 YYEEEE. V trimming: 4 bases; J trimming: 6 bases; junction bases outside the gene matches: 16. The CDR3 region has the DNA TGTGCCAGCAGCAACGAAAAAGCGGGGTCCCTATTCGAGCAGTACGTC. This encodes CASSNEKAGSLFEQYV.

The chain carries TRBV28 and TRBJ1-1; 8 bases line up with TRBD1. Germline V CDR1 and CDR2: MDHEN, SYDVKM. Trimming removed 6 bases from V and 11 bases from J; junction bases left unmatched: 5. CDR3 size: 11 residues. CDR3 sequence reads: CASSNRQGAFF. The CDR3 DNA reads TGTGCCAGCAGCAACAGACAGGGGGCTTTCTTT.

The genes are TRBV5-4 and TRBJ1-4; weak D call: TRBD1 (6 bases). Looked up from germline, CDR1 is SGHNT and CDR2 is YYREEE (reference sequence). Trimming removed 0 bases from V and 0 bases from J, with 12 bases in between. This CDR3 contains 17 residues. DNA for the CDR3: TGTGCCAGCAGCTTGGCACCGGGACAATCAACTAATGAAAAACTGTTTTTT. It encodes CASSLAPGQSTNEKLFF.